This TCR beta chain was identified in a study of blood T cell repertoires in COVID-19. Study at large: Sources were T cells, B-cell-depleted T cells, or PBMCs; the material itself was cDNA or gDNA.

Generated by immunoSEQ multiplex PCR, the TCRdb table keeps only in-frame clones and is missing some. This table holds about 150,000 clones, around 85% found once. Deletions cut 5 bases from V and 4 bases from J, with 15 bases between. The germline V gene has CDR1 SGHTA and CDR2 FQGNSA. CDR3 length: 15 residues. The TCR sequence derives from a man between 45 and 60 years old who had recovered from COVID-19. The material sequenced was PBMCs or T cells enriched from blood (not recorded which). The V and J genes are TRBV7-2 and TRBJ2-1, with D maybe TRBD2 (5 bases). CDR3 region: CASSTRTYSYNEQFF. As DNA, the CDR3 is TGTGCCAGCAGCACCCGGACTTATTCTTACAATGAGCAGTTCTTC.